This T cell receptor beta chain was recorded in a study of CD8 T cells in ankylosing spondylitis. Trimming took 3 bases from V and 1 from J, leaving 7 bases between them. The CDR3 runs to 14 residues. Scientists made TCR beta libraries using quantitative 5'-RACE with molecular barcodes. TCRdb independently ran MiXCR on the 5' RACE reads; one entry per CDR3 protein. The sample includes approximately 220,000 distinct CDR3 sequences, around 24% of them seen just once. Concerning this clonotype: Its antigen is unidentified.

Overall study findings and caveats: Matched ankylosing spondylitis synovial fluid reportedly showed significant enrichment of disease-linked clones.

Input material: blood, either unsorted or a sorted T cell fraction (not recorded which). This chain links TRBV12-3 or TRBV12-4 with TRBJ1-5, with a tentative D call TRBD1 (5 bases). This sequence was found in a male donor with ankylosing spondylitis or in good health (not recorded which). The CDR3 DNA reads as TGTGCCAGCAGTTTCCGGGACAGCAATCAGCCCCAGCATTTT. Translation: CASSFRDSNQPQHF.